This T cell receptor beta chain was obtained from a study of control samples from healthy donors and cancer patients. Sequencing used immunoSEQ multiplex PCR; TCRdb keeps in-frame clones, though not all of them. The data contain roughly 100,000 clones, 70% to 90% of them singletons. CDR1 and CDR2 from the germline V gene are LGHNA and YSLEER. The V gene lost 1 base and the J gene lost 9 bases, with 13 bases spanning the gap. There are 13 residues in the CDR3. This TCR was recovered from a man aged 25 to 40 in good health. Material for sequencing was blood. This chain connects TRBV4-3 to TRBJ2-7; a weak D match, TRBD1 (6 bases). CDR3 protein: CASSQVQTGGQYF. The CDR3 DNA is TGCGCCAGCAGCCAAGTCCAGACAGGCGGGCAGTACTTC.